The clone carrying this TCR beta chain was detected ten times or more. Its specificity is not known. Libraries for TCR beta were made by quantitative 5'-RACE with molecular barcodes. TCRdb reprocessed the 5' RACE reads with MiXCR, giving one entry per CDR3 protein. The sample records fewer than 650,000 distinct CDR3 sequences, roughly 12% being singletons. CDR3 length: 17 residues. Germline V CDR1 and CDR2: SGHRS, YFSETQ. Trimming took 4 bases from V and 0 from J, leaving 14 bases between them. These data originate in a study of CD8 T cells in ankylosing spondylitis. The study's findings and limits: In the blood and synovial fluid of reactive arthritis, some motif variants had been previously reported. Seemingly characteristic of ankylosing spondylitis blood was a TCR beta motif consisting of roughly 8 highly homologous variants. Relatively rare in peripheral blood, disease-linked clones were also CD8+. Reported data indicate significant enrichment of disease-linked clones within matched ankylosing spondylitis synovial fluid.

This rearrangement joins TRBV5-1 to TRBJ2-6; D not resolved. The sequenced sample was blood, either unsorted or a sorted T cell fraction (not recorded which). This sequence originates from a male donor with ankylosing spondylitis. CDR3 residues: CASSSSRFDSGANVLTF. DNA for the CDR3: TGCGCCAGCAGCAGCTCACGATTTGACTCTGGGGCCAACGTCCTGACTTTC.